The 8 T cell receptor beta chains below come from one sample, sequenced in a study of blood T cell repertoires in COVID-19. Assay used: immunoSEQ multiplex PCR; TCRdb lists only in-frame clones, some missing. The table shows 250,000 to 350,000 clones, with about 90% occurring only once. The specimen was PBMCs or T cells enriched from blood (not recorded which). These receptors were collected from a woman between 45 and 60 years old who had been exposed to COVID-19.

The chain recombines TRBV30 with TRBJ1-2; D is possibly TRBD1 (6 bases). The germline V gene encodes CDR1 GTSNPN and CDR2 SVGIG (reference sequence). V gave up 3 bases and J gave up 3 bases, with 11 bases separating them. The CDR3 contains 13 residues. CDR3 in DNA: TGTGCCTGGAGGGAGACAGGCGACTATGGCTACACCTTC. Amino acids: CAWRETGDYGYTF.

V gene TRBV25-1 combines with J gene TRBJ2-4; a possible D gene is TRBD1 (5 bases). Germline loops: CDR1 MGHDK, CDR2 SYGVNS. The CDR3 runs 17 residues. The germline V and J ends were trimmed by 1 base and 0 bases, with 13 bases remaining between them. This CDR3 is CASSESCRVLAKNIQYF. The CDR3, as DNA: TGTGCCAGCAGTGAATCGTGCAGGGTACTAGCCAAAAACATTCAGTACTTC.

The chain recombines TRBV2 with TRBJ1-1; 10 bases fit TRBD1. The germline CDR1 and CDR2 sequences are SNHLY and FYNNEI. This CDR3 comprises 13 residues. V dropped 10 bases and J dropped 8; count of bases not matched to a gene: 10. The CDR3 loop reads CAITSTGGKEAFF. Here the CDR3 DNA reads TGTGCCATAACCTCGACAGGGGGCAAAGAAGCTTTCTTT.

The V gene is TRBV7-9, the J gene TRBJ1-1, with D maybe TRBD1 (5 bases). V lost 7 bases to trimming and J lost 0 bases, with 15 bases between them. The CDR3 consists of 15 residues. The germline V gene has CDR1 SEHNR and CDR2 FQNEAQ (reference sequence). DNA for the CDR3: TGTGCCAGCACCAAACGGGGGTCGGTGAACACTGAAGCTTTCTTT. Translated: CASTKRGSVNTEAFF. Looking up the rest from reference TRBV7-9 and TRBJ1-1 gives the full variable domain: DTGVSQNPRHKITKRGQNVTFRCDPISEHNRLYWYRQTLGQGPEFLTYFQNEAQLEKSRLLSDRFSAERPKGSFSTLEIQRTEQGDSAMYLCASTKRGSVNTEAFFGQGTRLTVV.

The V call is TRBV6-5, the J call TRBJ2-3; 11 bases fit TRBD1. V trimming: 6 bases; J trimming: 4 bases; junction bases outside the gene matches: 3. Germline CDR1 MNHEY, CDR2 SVGAGI. The CDR3 extends over 14 amino acids. CDR3 DNA sequence: TGTGCCAGCAGGGGGACAGGGGGGCCAGATACGCAGTATTTT. Its translation: CASRGTGGPDTQYF.

J is TRBJ1-4 and V is TRBV6-5; no clear D. The V end was cut by 6 bases, the J end by 5 bases, with 10 bases between. The CDR3 consists of 13 residues. The germline V gene has CDR1 MNHEY and CDR2 SVGAGI. CDR3 protein: CASRLSGNEKLFF. CDR3 sequence (DNA): TGTGCCAGCAGACTATCCGGGAATGAAAAACTGTTTTTT.

The chain joins TRBV7-8 to TRBJ2-7, with D tentatively TRBD1 (6 bases). This CDR3 region has 14 residues. CDR1 and CDR2 (germline): SGHVS, FQNEAQ. Trimming took off 7 bases at V and 6 bases at J, with 19 bases between the two ends. CDR3: CASTLQGKMIEQYF. As DNA, the CDR3 is TGTGCCAGCACCCTACAGGGAAAAATGATCGAGCAGTACTTC.

The V gene is TRBV3-1 (or the pseudogene TRBV3-2), the J gene TRBJ2-7; D unclear. CDR3 length: 13 amino acids. The V gene's germline CDR1 is LGHDT and CDR2 YNNKEL (reference sequence). V was shortened by 3 bases and J by 5 bases, with 11 bases between the two germline ends. The CDR3 spells CASSHDSPHEQYF. The CDR3 nucleotides read TGTGCCAGCAGCCATGACTCACCGCACGAGCAGTACTTC.